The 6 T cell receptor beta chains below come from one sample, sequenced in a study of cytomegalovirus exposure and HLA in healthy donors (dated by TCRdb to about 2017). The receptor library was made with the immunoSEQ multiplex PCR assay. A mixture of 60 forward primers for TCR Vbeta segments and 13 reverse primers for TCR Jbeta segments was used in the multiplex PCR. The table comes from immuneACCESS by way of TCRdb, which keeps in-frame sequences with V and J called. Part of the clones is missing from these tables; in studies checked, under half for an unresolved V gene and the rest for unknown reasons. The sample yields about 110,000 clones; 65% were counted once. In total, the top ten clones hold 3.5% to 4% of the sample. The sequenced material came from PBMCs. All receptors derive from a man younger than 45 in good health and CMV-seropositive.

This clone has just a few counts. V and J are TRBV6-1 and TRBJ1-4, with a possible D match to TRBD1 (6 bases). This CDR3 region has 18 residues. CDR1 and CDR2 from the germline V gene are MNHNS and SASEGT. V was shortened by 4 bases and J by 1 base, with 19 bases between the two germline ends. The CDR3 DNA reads TGTGCCAGCAGTGCGCACCTCTACAGGGTTCAAACTAATGAAAAACTGTTTTTT. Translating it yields CASSAHLYRVQTNEKLFF.

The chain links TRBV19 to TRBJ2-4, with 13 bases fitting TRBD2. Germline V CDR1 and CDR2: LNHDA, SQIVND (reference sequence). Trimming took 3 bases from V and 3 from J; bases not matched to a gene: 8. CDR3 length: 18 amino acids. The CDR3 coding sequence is TGTGCCAGTAGTATTAGACTAGCGGGGGGATCGGGCAAAAACATTCAGTACTTC. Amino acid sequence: CASSIRLAGGSGKNIQYF.

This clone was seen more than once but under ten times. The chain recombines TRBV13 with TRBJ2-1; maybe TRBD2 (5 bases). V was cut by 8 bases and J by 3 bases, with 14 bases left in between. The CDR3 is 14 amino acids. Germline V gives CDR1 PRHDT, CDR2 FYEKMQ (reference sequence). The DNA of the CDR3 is TGTGCCAGCCTACTAGGGAATCTCTACAATGAGCAGTTCTTC. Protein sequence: CASLLGNLYNEQFF.

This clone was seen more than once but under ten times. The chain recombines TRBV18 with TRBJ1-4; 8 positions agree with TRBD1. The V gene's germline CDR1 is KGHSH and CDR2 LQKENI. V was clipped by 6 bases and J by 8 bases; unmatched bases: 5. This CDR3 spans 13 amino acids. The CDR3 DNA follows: TGTGCCAGCTCCTTCGGACAGGGAGAAAAACTGTTTTTT. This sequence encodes CASSFGQGEKLFF.

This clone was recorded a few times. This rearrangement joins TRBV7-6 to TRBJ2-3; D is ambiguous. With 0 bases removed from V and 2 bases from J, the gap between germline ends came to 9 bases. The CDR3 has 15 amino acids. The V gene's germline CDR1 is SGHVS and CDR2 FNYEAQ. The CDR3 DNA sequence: TGTGCCAGCAGCTTAGCGGCTCCAGTCACAGATACGCAGTATTTT. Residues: CASSLAAPVTDTQYF.

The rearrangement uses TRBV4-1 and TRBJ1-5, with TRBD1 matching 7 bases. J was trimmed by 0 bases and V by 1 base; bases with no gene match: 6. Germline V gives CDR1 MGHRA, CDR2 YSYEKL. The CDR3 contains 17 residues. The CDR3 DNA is TGCGCCAGCAGCCAAGGAAGGGGGCGCGGTAGCAATCAGCCCCAGCATTTT. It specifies CASSQGRGRGSNQPQHF.